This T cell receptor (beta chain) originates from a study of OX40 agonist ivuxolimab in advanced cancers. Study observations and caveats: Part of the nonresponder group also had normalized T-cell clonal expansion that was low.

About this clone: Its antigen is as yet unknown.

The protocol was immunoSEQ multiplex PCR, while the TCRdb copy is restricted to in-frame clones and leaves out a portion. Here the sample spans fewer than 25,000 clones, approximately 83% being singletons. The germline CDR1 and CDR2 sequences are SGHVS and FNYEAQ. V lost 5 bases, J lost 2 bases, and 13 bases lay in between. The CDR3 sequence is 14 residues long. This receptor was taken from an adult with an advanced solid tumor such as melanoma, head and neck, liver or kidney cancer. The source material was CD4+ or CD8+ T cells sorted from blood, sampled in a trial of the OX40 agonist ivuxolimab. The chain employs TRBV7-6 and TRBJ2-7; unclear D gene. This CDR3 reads CASSPSFGPYEQYF. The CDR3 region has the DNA TGTGCCAGCAGCCCCTCATTCGGCCCCTACGAGCAGTACTTC.